Listed below are T cell receptor beta chains from one sample, sequenced in a study of cytomegalovirus exposure and HLA in healthy donors. The repertoire was sequenced with immunoSEQ multiplex PCR; TCRdb's copy has only in-frame clones and lacks some. The sample yields under 150,000 clones, 74% seen once. Specimen: PBMCs. These receptor sequences come from a woman in her forties in good health and CMV-seropositive. The CDR3 runs from the conserved cysteine through the conserved F or W. The D gene is left open where the match is weak. Size is stated for part of the rows, as once, few or many counts, or as a class when the clone is expanded.

V gene	clone size	D gene	J gene	CDR3 DNA	CDR3 protein
TRBV28	NA	TRBD2	TRBJ2-3	TGTGCCAGCAGTCCATTCGGGACTAGCGGGGAAGATACGCAGTATTTT	CASSPFGTSGEDTQYF
TRBV5-6	NA	TRBD1	TRBJ1-2	TGTGCCAGCAGCTTGGATACAGGGGTTGTTGGCTACACCTTC	CASSLDTGVVGYTF
TRBV2	NA	NA	TRBJ2-1	TGTGCCAGCAGTGCAATCTCGACTGCCAATGAGCAGTTCTTC	CASSAISTANEQFF
TRBV6-6	NA	NA	TRBJ2-2	TGTGCCAGCAGAGACATGAACACCGGGGAGCTGTTTTTT	CASRDMNTGELFF
TRBV4-2	NA	TRBD1	TRBJ1-3	TGTGCCAGCAGCCAAGGGTGGCAGGGGGCTGGAAACACCATATATTTT	CASSQGWQGAGNTIYF
TRBV19	NA	TRBD1	TRBJ1-2	TGTGCCAGTAGGACGAAGACAGGGACTAACTATGGCTACACCTTC	CASRTKTGTNYGYTF
TRBV27	NA	TRBD1	TRBJ2-7	TGTGCCAGCAGCAAACCAGCCGGGACAGGATCCTACTACGAGCAGTACTTC	CASSKPAGTGSYYEQYF
TRBV18	NA	NA	TRBJ2-7	TGTGCCAGCTCACCGTACTCCTACGAGCAGTACTTC	CASSPYSYEQYF
TRBV5-1	NA	NA	TRBJ2-4	TGCGCCAGCAGCCTGCGAGCCGGGGGAGGAAACATTCAGTACTTC	CASSLRAGGGNIQYF
TRBV6-6	once	NA	TRBJ2-7	TGTGCCAGCAGAGCTGGACAAGGACCCTACGAGCAGTACTTC	CASRAGQGPYEQYF
TRBV2	NA	NA	TRBJ2-5	TGTGCCAGCAGGACAGGTGACCCAATGCAAGAGACCCAGTACTTC	CASRTGDPMQETQYF
TRBV7-2	NA	NA	TRBJ1-5	TGTGCCAGCAGCTTAGCGCGAGGCAGCAATCAGCCCCAGCATTTT	CASSLARGSNQPQHF
TRBV6-1	NA	TRBD1	TRBJ2-5	TGTGCCAGCAGTGCGCGGGGACAGGGGAGGGAGACCCAGTACTTC	CASSARGQGRETQYF
TRBV6-1	few	NA	TRBJ2-5	TGTGCCAGCAGTTCCAGGGTTCAAGGGGAGACCCAGTACTTC	CASSSRVQGETQYF
TRBV15	NA	TRBD1	TRBJ2-7	TGTGCCACCAGCAGCCCACAGACAGGGTCCTACGAGCAGTACTTC	CATSSPQTGSYEQYF
TRBV5-1	NA	NA	TRBJ2-7	TGCGCCAGCAGCACGGACAGTCCCCCCTACGAGCAGTACTTC	CASSTDSPPYEQYF
TRBV5-1	NA	TRBD2	TRBJ2-3	TGCGCCAGCAGCTTGGTGGGACTAGCGGGCACAGATACGCAGTATTTT	CASSLVGLAGTDTQYF
TRBV4-3	NA	NA	TRBJ2-1	TGCGCCAGCAGCCAAGAAGCGGGTGAGCAGTTCTTC	CASSQEAGEQFF
TRBV6-1	NA	TRBD1	TRBJ2-2	TGTGCCAGCAATAAGGACAGGGATGCCGGGGAGCTGTTTTTT	CASNKDRDAGELFF
TRBV25-1	few	TRBD1	TRBJ1-5	TGTGCCAGCCAGGGGGCGAGAACTGGTCAGCCCCAGCATTTT	CASQGARTGQPQHF
TRBV7-2	NA	TRBD1	TRBJ2-4	TGTGCCAGCAGCCCGGACAGGACCCTGGCCAAAAACATTCAGTACTTC	CASSPDRTLAKNIQYF
TRBV2	NA	NA	TRBJ2-7	TGTGCCAGCAGGACAGCCGCTTGGGGCTTC	CASRTAAWGF
TRBV4-1	few	TRBD2	TRBJ2-2	TGCGCCAGCAGCCGCGGGTCCAGCGGGAGTGCCGGCGGGGAGCTGTTTTTT	CASSRGSSGSAGGELFF
TRBV7-9	few	NA	TRBJ1-2	TGTGCCAGCACCCGAGGCGAAGGTGACTATGGCTACACCTTC	CASTRGEGDYGYTF
TRBV7-9	NA	NA	TRBJ1-5	TGTGCCAGCAGCTCATCCCGGGGACTGCAGGGTAGCAATCAGCCCCAGCATTTT	CASSSSRGLQGSNQPQHF
TRBV25-1	NA	NA	TRBJ2-1	TGTGCCAGCAGTGATACGGGACAATCCCTCAATGAGCAGTTCTTC	CASSDTGQSLNEQFF
TRBV19	NA	TRBD1	TRBJ1-4	TGTGCCAGTAGTAAAAGGACAGGGGGCCGTGAAAAACTGTTTTTT	CASSKRTGGREKLFF
TRBV7-9	NA	TRBD2	TRBJ2-5	TGTGCCAGCAGCGAGGCCGCGGGAGCGGAGACCCAGTACTTC	CASSEAAGAETQYF
TRBV29-1	NA	TRBD1	TRBJ2-1	TGCAGCGCCGGGAAGATACAGGGGGGTTCCTACAATGAGCAGTTCTTC	CSAGKIQGGSYNEQFF
TRBV5-6	few	TRBD1	TRBJ1-1	TGTGCCAGCAGCTTGTATGACAGGGGGGACACTGAAGCTTTCTTT	CASSLYDRGDTEAFF
TRBV11-2	NA	TRBD1	TRBJ1-2	TGTGCCAGCAGCTTATTCCAGGGGGCGTGGGGCTACACCTTC	CASSLFQGAWGYTF
TRBV7-9	NA	TRBD1	TRBJ2-3	TGTGCCAGCAGCTTAGCCGACAGGGGGGACACAGATACGCAGTATTTT	CASSLADRGDTDTQYF
TRBV18	NA	NA	TRBJ2-3	TGTGCCAGCTCACCACCGCTCGGGGTTGATACGCAGTATTTT	CASSPPLGVDTQYF
TRBV7-9	NA	NA	TRBJ2-7	TGTGCCAGCAGCCCCCGAGACTACGAGCAGTACTTC	CASSPRDYEQYF
TRBV5-6	NA	NA	TRBJ1-2	TGTGCCAGCAGCTTGGGGGAGCACCGCGGCTACACCTTC	CASSLGEHRGYTF
TRBV7-8	NA	NA	TRBJ2-7	TGTGCCAGCAGCTTACGGGGTACCTACGAGCAGTACTTC	CASSLRGTYEQYF
TRBV27	once	TRBD1	TRBJ2-1	TGTGCCAGCAGTCCATTACCGGGACAGGGAAAAAATGAGCAGTTCTTC	CASSPLPGQGKNEQFF
TRBV19	NA	NA	TRBJ2-2	TGTGCCAGTAGTATCATGACAGACACCGGGGAGCTGTTTTTT	CASSIMTDTGELFF
TRBV5-6	few	TRBD2	TRBJ2-1	TGTGCCAGCAGCTTTAGGACTAGCGGGGGTAGGGATGAGCAGTTCTTC	CASSFRTSGGRDEQFF